Listed below are T cell receptor beta chains from one sample, sequenced in a study of early T cells in non-severe SARS-CoV-2 infection. One entry per CDR3 protein, called by TCRdb with MiXCR from the 5' RACE reads. The sample lists tens of thousands of distinct CDR3 sequences, more than 10% occurring once. The sample was whole blood. The origin of the receptors is an adult who was a healthcare worker with PCR-confirmed SARS-CoV-2 infection or an uninfected control (not recorded which). Both conserved end residues are part of each CDR3. The order of the fields is clone size, J gene, CDR3 length, D gene, V gene, CDR3 DNA, CDR3 protein. The D gene is left open where the match is weak. Some rows mark clone size as missing; the rest say once, few, many or name a class of expanded clone.

many TRBJ2-7 14 . TRBV7-2 TGTGCCAGCAGCTTAGGGCCCGCCGCCTACGAGCAGTACTTC CASSLGPAAYEQYF
few TRBJ2-5 19 TRBD2 TRBV7-6 TGTGCCAGCAGCCGGCGTTCACTTAGGACTAGCCTGTACCAAGAGACCCAGTACTTC CASSRRSLRTSLYQETQYF
many TRBJ2-7 14 TRBD2 TRBV10-2 TGCGCCAGCAGTGAAGCGGGGGGGCATCTCGAGCAGTACTTC CASSEAGGHLEQYF
. TRBJ2-3 15 . TRBV15 TGTGCCACCAGCAGAGTCGGGGGAGTTAAGGATACGCAGTATTTT CATSRVGGVKDTQYF
many TRBJ2-7 12 . TRBV2 TGTGCCAGCAGAACCGGGGCCTACGAGCAGTACTTC CASRTGAYEQYF
. TRBJ2-7 13 . TRBV15 TGTGCCACCAGCAGAGTAGACCGGAATAAGCAGTACTTC CATSRVDRNKQYF
. TRBJ2-1 13 . TRBV28 TGTGCCTCATCAGACTCCTTCTACAATGAGCAGTTCTTC CASSDSFYNEQFF
few TRBJ2-1 15 . TRBV5-1 TGCGCCAGCAGCCTAGACGGGAGAACCTACAATGAGCAGTTCTTC CASSLDGRTYNEQFF
. TRBJ1-1 15 TRBD1 TRBV7-9 TGTGCCAGCAGGCCGAACAGGGGGCAGAACACTGAAGCTTTCTTT CASRPNRGQNTEAFF
. TRBJ2-5 13 . TRBV29-1 TGCAGCGTTCTAGACTTGTACCAAGAGACCCAGTACTTC CSVLDLYQETQYF
many TRBJ2-2 16 TRBD2 TRBV10-3 TGTGCCACTAGCGGGGGATATCTCGCGAACACCGGGGAGCTGTTTTTT CATSGGYLANTGELFF
few TRBJ2-7 15 TRBD1 TRBV6-5 TGTGCCAGCAGCCAGCTTTGGGACAGACCCTACGAGCAGTACTTC CASSQLWDRPYEQYF
few TRBJ1-1 14 . TRBV12-3/TRBV12-4 TGTGCCAGCAGCGAGAATACAGGGAACACTGAAGCTTTCTTT CASSENTGNTEAFF
many TRBJ2-3 13 . TRBV7-9 TGTGCCAGCAGCTTAGGGATGTGGACGGCCCAGTATTTT CASSLGMWTAQYF
many TRBJ1-2 13 TRBD1 TRBV6-6 TGTGCCAGCAGCCATACAGGGGTCCCTGGCTACACCTTC CASSHTGVPGYTF
many TRBJ2-5 14 . TRBV11-2 TGTGCCAGCAGCCGGACCAGCAGCCAAGAGACCCAGTACTTC CASSRTSSQETQYF
. TRBJ1-1 15 TRBD1 TRBV11-2 TGTGCCAGCAGCCCTCCCGGGACAGGGGCCACTGAAGTTTTCTTT CASSPPGTGATEVFF
few TRBJ2-7 15 TRBD2 TRBV19 TGTGCCAGTAGTATTCTAGCGGCGAGCTCCTACGAGCAGTACTTC CASSILAASSYEQYF
many TRBJ2-2 16 TRBD2 TRBV20-1 TGCAGTGCTCGGGACTTGGGAGGGACGAACACCGGGGAGCTGTTTTTT CSARDLGGTNTGELFF
many TRBJ2-1 16 . TRBV5-1 TGCGCCAGCAGCCCCCGTGGCTCTTCAGTCGCAAATGAGCAGTTCTTC CASSPRGSSVANEQFF
few TRBJ2-5 15 TRBD1 TRBV7-2 TGTGCCAGCAGCTCCCGGACAGGAGCCTTAATAACCCAGTACTTC CASSSRTGALITQYF
few TRBJ2-2 15 . TRBV20-1 TGCAGTGCTAGAGATTGGAGGGTCAACACCGGGGAGCTGTTTTTT CSARDWRVNTGELFF
many TRBJ1-1 13 . TRBV27 TGTGCCAGCAGTTTAAATCAGGGAACTGAAGCTTTCTTT CASSLNQGTEAFF
few TRBJ1-2 12 . TRBV7-2 TGTGCCAGCAGCTTAGCGAGCTTTGGCTACACCTTC CASSLASFGYTF
. TRBJ1-2 12 . TRBV28 TGTGCCAGCAGTTTATCAGCTTATGGCTACACCTTC CASSLSAYGYTF
. TRBJ2-7 11 . TRBV20-1 TGCAGTGCGAGAAGCTCCTACGAGCAGTACTTC CSARSSYEQYF
many TRBJ1-1 16 . TRBV27 TGTGCCAGCAGTCCCGGACGGGGTCGGATGAACACTGAAGCTTTCTTT CASSPGRGRMNTEAFF
many TRBJ2-4 14 TRBD1 TRBV20-1 TGCAGTGCTAGAGAGAGGACAGGTGCAGACATTCAGTACTTC CSARERTGADIQYF
many TRBJ1-1 15 . TRBV13 TGTGCCAGCAGCGGTGCGGGGGCAGAAAACACTGAAGCTTTCTTT CASSGAGAENTEAFF
. TRBJ2-7 15 . TRBV28 TGTGCCACCTCAGGGACTCCTGATAAAGTATACGAGCAGTACTTC CATSGTPDKVYEQYF
. TRBJ1-5 18 . TRBV19 TGTGCCAGTAGTATCGAGGGACTTACCCTTTATAGCAATCAGCCCCAGCATTTT CASSIEGLTLYSNQPQHF
few TRBJ2-5 18 . TRBV7-7 TGTGCCAGCAGCTTAGTGGTTAGTGCGGCAACCGGGCTGGAGACCCAGTACTTC CASSLVVSAATGLETQYF
few TRBJ1-1 12 . TRBV6-2/TRBV6-3 TGTGCCAGCAGTTACAACAACTGGGGAGCTTTCTTT CASSYNNWGAFF
many TRBJ2-5 15 . TRBV7-9 TGTGCCAGCAGCTTAGTCTCTATTGGGAAAGAGACCCAGTACTTC CASSLVSIGKETQYF
many TRBJ1-1 14 TRBD1 TRBV3-1 TGTGCCAGCAGCCAAACAGGGGGCGAGTCTGAAGCTTTCTTT CASSQTGGESEAFF
. TRBJ2-7 14 . TRBV27 TGTGCCAGCAGTTTAGGACCCCTCTCCTACGAGCAGTACTTC CASSLGPLSYEQYF
. TRBJ2-3 15 . TRBV7-2 TGTGCCAGCAGCTTAGACGGCAGGAGGGAAGATACGCAGTATTTT CASSLDGRREDTQYF
few TRBJ2-1 16 TRBD2 TRBV2 TGTGCCAGCAGTCATGAGGGCGGGAGGGGCTACAATGAGCAGTTCTTC CASSHEGGRGYNEQFF
few TRBJ2-7 12 . TRBV9 TGTGCCAGCAGCCTAACGGGGGTCGAGCAGTACTTC CASSLTGVEQYF
few TRBJ2-1 15 . TRBV27 TGTGCCAGCAGTTGGTATTTCAGCTCCTACAATGAGCAGTTCTTC CASSWYFSSYNEQFF
many TRBJ2-7 15 TRBD2 TRBV5-4 TGTGCCAGCAGCCGGACTAGCGGAACTACCTACGAGCAGTACTTC CASSRTSGTTYEQYF
. TRBJ1-5 15 TRBD1 TRBV18 TGTGCCAGCTCGCTGCTAGGACAGGCCAATCAGCCCCAGCATTTT CASSLLGQANQPQHF
few TRBJ2-5 15 . TRBV30 TGTGCCTGGAGTGTAACGCGGCTGGGTAGTGTGACCCAGTACTTC CAWSVTRLGSVTQYF
many TRBJ2-3 12 . TRBV28 TGTGCCAGCAGTTTGAGGAGAGATACGCAGTATTTT CASSLRRDTQYF
. TRBJ1-1 11 . TRBV29-1 TGCAGCGCTGAAGGAGCGGGAGAAGCTTTCTTT CSAEGAGEAFF
many TRBJ1-4 14 TRBD1 TRBV29-1 TGCAGCGTTTTATCACGACAGGGAGGCGAAAAACTGTTTTTT CSVLSRQGGEKLFF
many TRBJ1-5 13 . TRBV28 TGTGCCAGCAGTTTATTCAAGAATCAGCCCCAGCATTTT CASSLFKNQPQHF
. TRBJ2-1 12 . TRBV20-1 TGCAGTGCCCACCCTAGTGGAGATGAGCAGTTCTTC CSAHPSGDEQFF
many TRBJ1-6 13 . TRBV10-1 TGCGCCAGCAGTGAAGAGCAGCATTCACCCCTCCACTTT CASSEEQHSPLHF
. TRBJ2-7 16 TRBD1 TRBV7-2 TGTGCCAGCAGCACCAGACCGGGACAGACTAACTACGAGCAGTACTTC CASSTRPGQTNYEQYF
. TRBJ2-3 17 . TRBV14 TGTGCCAGCAGCCAGAGGTGGGCTAGCTCCCACACAGATACGCAGTATTTT CASSQRWASSHTDTQYF
. TRBJ2-7 11 . TRBV7-2 TGTGCCAGCAGAGCTTCCTACGAGCAGTACTTC CASRASYEQYF
many TRBJ1-5 14 . TRBV3-1 TGTGCCAGCAGTCGACAGCCTAGCAATCAGCCCCAGCATTTT CASSRQPSNQPQHF